A selection of T cell receptor beta chains follows, all from one sample in a study of blood T cell repertoires in COVID-19. Assay used: immunoSEQ multiplex PCR; TCRdb lists only in-frame clones, some missing. This table has 250,000 to 400,000 clones, about 91% appearing once. Sequencing was done on a sample of peripheral blood. The source of these receptors is a woman aged 25-40 years with COVID-19, enrolled during active disease. Each CDR3 is given with its conserved first and last residue. A D gene is named only where the DNA matches it firmly. Expanded clones get a size class; other rows say once, few or many, or leave the size out.

D	V	size	length	J	CDR3	DNA
TRBD1	TRBV19	-	12	TRBJ1-2	CASTDREGGYTF	TGTGCCAGCACGGACAGGGAGGGCGGCTACACCTTC
TRBD1	TRBV19	once	15	TRBJ2-7	CASSQRQGGMDEQYF	TGTGCCAGTAGTCAGCGACAGGGTGGAATGGACGAGCAGTACTTC
TRBD1	TRBV11-2	-	19	TRBJ2-1	CASSFGWGTGENFYNEQFF	TGTGCCAGCAGCTTTGGTTGGGGGACAGGGGAGAATTTTTACAATGAGCAGTTCTTC
-	TRBV7-3	-	13	TRBJ2-3	CASSLTERDTQYF	TGTGCCAGCAGCTTAACGGAGCGGGATACGCAGTATTTT
TRBD1	TRBV19	-	14	TRBJ1-4	CASIRQGAGEKLFF	TGTGCCAGTATTCGACAGGGGGCGGGGGAAAAACTGTTTTTT
TRBD2	TRBV14	-	16	TRBJ2-1	CASSQGTSAAYNEQFF	TGTGCCAGCAGCCAAGGGACTAGCGCCGCCTACAATGAGCAGTTCTTC
-	TRBV4-1	-	13	TRBJ2-7	CASSQLFAYEQYF	TGCGCCAGCAGCCAACTTTTTGCCTACGAGCAGTACTTC
TRBD1	TRBV11-1	-	15	TRBJ2-2	CASSGGTGYTGELFF	TGTGCCAGCAGCGGCGGGACAGGGTACACCGGGGAGCTGTTTTTT
-	TRBV5-1	-	13	TRBJ1-1	CASSYDSNTEAFF	TGCGCCAGCAGCTACGACAGCAACACTGAAGCTTTCTTT
TRBD1	TRBV5-4	-	14	TRBJ1-2	CASSSRQGTDGYTF	TGTGCCAGCAGCTCCCGACAGGGAACGGATGGCTACACCTTC
-	TRBV25-1	few	13	TRBJ1-2	CASTGWGGYGYTF	TGTGCCAGCACAGGATGGGGGGGCTATGGCTACACCTTC
TRBD1	TRBV9	once	16	TRBJ1-1	CASSARPGLTGAEAFF	TGTGCCAGCAGCGCGAGGCCGGGCCTGACAGGGGCTGAAGCTTTCTTT
-	TRBV6-5	-	13	TRBJ1-1	CASRIGGWDEAFF	TGTGCCAGCAGGATCGGCGGGTGGGATGAAGCTTTCTTT
TRBD2	TRBV7-3	-	15	TRBJ2-1	CASSLTSGGDNEQFF	TGTGCCAGCAGCTTGACTAGCGGGGGGGACAATGAGCAGTTCTTC
-	TRBV6-5	once	14	TRBJ1-4	CASSYRGVAEKLFF	TGTGCCAGCAGCTACCGGGGGGTTGCTGAAAAACTGTTTTTT
-	TRBV16	-	13	TRBJ2-7	CASSPTELYEQYF	TGTGCCAGCAGCCCTACAGAGCTTTACGAGCAGTACTTC
-	TRBV29-1	-	15	TRBJ2-3	CSAYFFGVSTDTQYF	TGCAGCGCCTATTTTTTCGGGGTTAGCACAGATACGCAGTATTTT
-	TRBV21-1	-	17	TRBJ1-1	CASSKVTGPEGNTEAFF	TGTGCCAGCAGCAAAGTCACAGGGCCTGAGGGGAACACTGAAGCTTTCTTT
TRBD1	TRBV7-2	-	14	TRBJ2-6	CASSWGQGANVLTF	TGTGCCAGCAGCTGGGGACAGGGGGCCAACGTCCTGACTTTC
-	TRBV18	once	13	TRBJ1-1	CASSPRQNTEAFF	TGTGCCAGCTCACCACGACAGAACACTGAAGCTTTCTTT
-	TRBV6-5	-	15	TRBJ1-5	CASRLQGDGNQPQHF	TGTGCCAGCAGACTACAGGGAGACGGCAATCAGCCCCAGCATTTT
-	TRBV6-5	-	13	TRBJ1-6	CASLAGYNSPLHF	TGTGCCAGCTTGGCAGGGTATAATTCACCCCTCCACTTT
TRBD1	TRBV9	once	16	TRBJ1-4	CASSAHRGLANEKLFF	TGTGCCAGCAGCGCCCACAGGGGTTTAGCTAATGAAAAACTGTTTTTT
-	TRBV28	-	13	TRBJ1-2	CASKIPNFYGYTF	TGTGCCAGTAAAATCCCCAACTTCTATGGCTACACCTTC
TRBD1	TRBV28	once	15	TRBJ1-2	CASSSTGTGGGGYTF	TGTGCCAGCAGTTCCACCGGGACAGGGGGCGGTGGCTACACCTTC
TRBD1	TRBV19	-	14	TRBJ1-2	CASSWIGGDYGYTF	TGTGCCAGTAGCTGGATAGGGGGCGACTATGGCTACACCTTC
-	TRBV4-3	few	13	TRBJ2-7	CASSQGLRGEQYF	TGCGCCAGCAGCCAAGGGCTCCGGGGGGAGCAGTACTTC
TRBD2	TRBV5-6	-	15	TRBJ2-3	CASSLFLAGPDTQYF	TGTGCCAGCAGCTTGTTTCTAGCGGGGCCAGATACGCAGTATTTT
-	TRBV2	-	11	TRBJ1-3	CASAYENTIYF	TGTGCCAGCGCCTATGAAAACACCATATATTTT
TRBD1	TRBV4-1	-	15	TRBJ2-5	CASSQDAGGWETQYF	TGCGCCAGCAGCCAAGATGCAGGGGGCTGGGAGACCCAGTACTTC
-	TRBV18	-	13	TRBJ2-3	CASSPRLTDTQYF	TGTGCCAGCTCACCCCGACTAACAGATACGCAGTATTTT
TRBD2	TRBV7-2	-	14	TRBJ2-5	CASTFGGGQETQYF	TGTGCCAGCACCTTTGGCGGGGGTCAAGAGACCCAGTACTTC
TRBD1	TRBV30	-	14	TRBJ1-4	CAWSVGTGDEKLFF	TGTGCCTGGAGTGTCGGGACAGGGGATGAAAAACTGTTTTTT
-	TRBV6-1	-	14	TRBJ2-1	CASSEARGFREQFF	TGTGCCAGCAGTGAGGCCCGGGGTTTTAGGGAGCAGTTCTTC
-	TRBV6-6	-	14	TRBJ1-2	CASSQGLQGHGYTF	TGTGCCAGCAGCCAAGGGCTCCAGGGCCATGGCTACACCTTC
-	TRBV5-1	-	13	TRBJ1-2	CASSPWTDYGYTF	TGCGCCAGCAGCCCCTGGACAGACTATGGCTACACCTTC
TRBD1	TRBV15	-	17	TRBJ2-2	CATSRQLGQGNTGELFF	TGTGCCACCAGCAGACAGTTGGGACAGGGGAACACCGGGGAGCTGTTTTTT
TRBD1	TRBV5-4	few	13	TRBJ1-2	CASSSGQHYGYTF	TGTGCCAGCAGCTCGGGACAGCACTATGGCTACACCTTC
-	TRBV2	-	13	TRBJ1-6	CASTGEDNSPLHF	TGTGCCAGCACCGGGGAGGATAATTCACCCCTCCACTTT
-	TRBV11-1	-	15	TRBJ1-1	CASSLAPPPDTEAFF	TGTGCCAGCAGCTTAGCGCCCCCACCAGACACTGAAGCTTTCTTT
-	TRBV11-3	-	15	TRBJ1-3	CASSYPGMFGNTIYF	TGTGCCAGCAGCTACCCCGGGATGTTCGGAAACACCATATATTTT
TRBD1	TRBV13	-	15	TRBJ1-2	CASSAGQGFTSGYTF	TGTGCCAGCAGCGCGGGACAGGGGTTCACTAGTGGCTACACCTTC
-	TRBV4-2	-	12	TRBJ2-3	CASSPSADTQYF	TGTGCCAGCAGCCCTAGCGCAGATACGCAGTATTTT
-	TRBV30	-	12	TRBJ1-1	CAWSPGQPEAFF	TGTGCCTGGAGTCCAGGGCAGCCTGAAGCTTTCTTT